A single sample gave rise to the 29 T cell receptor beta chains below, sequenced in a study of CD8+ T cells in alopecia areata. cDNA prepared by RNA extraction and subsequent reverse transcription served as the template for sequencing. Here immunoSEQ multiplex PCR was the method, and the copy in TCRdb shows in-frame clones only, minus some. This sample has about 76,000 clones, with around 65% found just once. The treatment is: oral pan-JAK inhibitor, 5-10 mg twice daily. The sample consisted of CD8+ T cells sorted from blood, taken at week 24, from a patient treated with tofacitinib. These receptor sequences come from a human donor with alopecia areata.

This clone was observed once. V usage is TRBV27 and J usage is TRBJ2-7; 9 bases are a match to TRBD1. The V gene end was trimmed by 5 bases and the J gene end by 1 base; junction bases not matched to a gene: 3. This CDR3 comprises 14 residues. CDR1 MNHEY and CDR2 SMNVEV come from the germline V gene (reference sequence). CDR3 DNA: TGTGCCAGCAGTCTGGGGACAGGGTCCTACGAGCAGTACTTC. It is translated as CASSLGTGSYEQYF.

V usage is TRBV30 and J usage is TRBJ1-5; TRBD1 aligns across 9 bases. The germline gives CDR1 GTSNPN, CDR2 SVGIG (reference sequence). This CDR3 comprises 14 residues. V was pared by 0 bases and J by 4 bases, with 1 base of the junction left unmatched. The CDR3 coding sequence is TGTGCCTGGAGTGTCGGGACAGGGAATCAGCCCCAGCATTTT. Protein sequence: CAWSVGTGNQPQHF. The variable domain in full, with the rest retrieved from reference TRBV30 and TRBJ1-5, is SQTIHQWPATLVQPVGSPLSLECTVEGTSNPNLYWYRQAAGRGLQLLFYSVGIGQISSEVPQNLSASRPQDRQFILSSKKLLLSDSGFYLCAWSVGTGNQPQHFGDGTRLSIL.

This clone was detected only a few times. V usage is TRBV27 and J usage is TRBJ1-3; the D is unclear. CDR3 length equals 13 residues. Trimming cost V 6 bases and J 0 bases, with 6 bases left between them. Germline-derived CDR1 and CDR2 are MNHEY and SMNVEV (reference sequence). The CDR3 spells CASRKGSGNTIYF. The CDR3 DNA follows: TGTGCCAGCAGGAAGGGCTCTGGAAACACCATATATTTT.

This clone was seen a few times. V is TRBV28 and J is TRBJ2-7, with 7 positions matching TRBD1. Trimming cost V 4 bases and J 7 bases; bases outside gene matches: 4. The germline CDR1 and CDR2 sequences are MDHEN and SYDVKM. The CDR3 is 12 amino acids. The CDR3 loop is CASSSHRGEQYF. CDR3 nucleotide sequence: TGTGCCAGCAGTTCACACAGGGGAGAGCAGTACTTC.

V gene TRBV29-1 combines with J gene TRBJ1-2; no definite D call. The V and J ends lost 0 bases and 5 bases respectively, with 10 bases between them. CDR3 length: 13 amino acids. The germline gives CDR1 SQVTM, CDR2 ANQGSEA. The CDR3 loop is CSVEDLLSYGYTF. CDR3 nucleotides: TGCAGCGTTGAAGATCTCCTTTCGTATGGCTACACCTTC.

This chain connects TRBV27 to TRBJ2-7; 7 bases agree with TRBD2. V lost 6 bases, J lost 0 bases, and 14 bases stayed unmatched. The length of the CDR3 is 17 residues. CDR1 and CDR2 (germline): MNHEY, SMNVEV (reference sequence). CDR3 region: CASRGLQPYRSSYEQYF. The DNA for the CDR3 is TGTGCCAGCAGGGGACTACAACCATACAGGAGCTCCTACGAGCAGTACTTC.

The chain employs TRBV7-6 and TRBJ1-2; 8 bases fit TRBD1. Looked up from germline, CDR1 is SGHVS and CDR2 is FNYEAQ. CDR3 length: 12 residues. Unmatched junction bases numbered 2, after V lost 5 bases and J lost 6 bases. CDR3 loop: CASSQGANGYTF. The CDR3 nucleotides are TGTGCCAGCAGCCAGGGGGCCAATGGCTACACCTTC.

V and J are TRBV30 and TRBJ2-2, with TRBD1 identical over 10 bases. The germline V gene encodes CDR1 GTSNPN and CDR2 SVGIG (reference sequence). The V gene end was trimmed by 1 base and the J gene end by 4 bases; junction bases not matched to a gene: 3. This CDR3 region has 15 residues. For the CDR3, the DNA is TGTGCCTGGAGTGCGGGACAGGGGTCCACCGGGGAGCTGTTTTTT. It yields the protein CAWSAGQGSTGELFF.

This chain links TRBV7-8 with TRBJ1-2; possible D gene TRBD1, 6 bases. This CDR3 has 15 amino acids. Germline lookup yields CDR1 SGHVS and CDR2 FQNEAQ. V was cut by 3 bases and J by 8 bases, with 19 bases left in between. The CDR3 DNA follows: TGTGCCAGCAGCTTCGAAGGGGGTATGGGAAGCGGCTACACCTTC. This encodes CASSFEGGMGSGYTF.

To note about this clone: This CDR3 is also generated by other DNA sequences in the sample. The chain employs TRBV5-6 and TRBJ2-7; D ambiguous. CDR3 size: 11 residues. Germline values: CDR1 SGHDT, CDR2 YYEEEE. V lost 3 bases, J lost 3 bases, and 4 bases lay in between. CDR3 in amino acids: CASSSSYEQYF. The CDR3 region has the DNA TGTGCCAGCAGCTCAAGCTACGAGCAGTACTTC.

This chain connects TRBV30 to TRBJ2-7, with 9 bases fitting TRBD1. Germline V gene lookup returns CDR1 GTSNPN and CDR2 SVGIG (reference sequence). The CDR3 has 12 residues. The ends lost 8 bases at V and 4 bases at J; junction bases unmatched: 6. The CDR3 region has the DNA TGTGCCGGGGGACAGGGTAATTACGAGCAGTACTTC. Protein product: CAGGQGNYEQYF.

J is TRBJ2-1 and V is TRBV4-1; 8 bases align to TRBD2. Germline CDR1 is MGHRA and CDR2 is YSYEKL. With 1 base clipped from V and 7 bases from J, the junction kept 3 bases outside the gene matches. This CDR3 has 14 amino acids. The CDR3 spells CASSQAGGTNEQFF. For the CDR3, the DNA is TGCGCCAGCAGCCAAGCGGGAGGGACAAATGAGCAGTTCTTC.

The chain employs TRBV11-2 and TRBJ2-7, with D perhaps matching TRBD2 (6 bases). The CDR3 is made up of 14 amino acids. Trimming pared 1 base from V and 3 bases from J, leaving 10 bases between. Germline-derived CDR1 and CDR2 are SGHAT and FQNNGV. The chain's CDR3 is CASSLVATSYEQYF. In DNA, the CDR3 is TGTGCCAGCAGCTTAGTTGCGACTAGCTACGAGCAGTACTTC.

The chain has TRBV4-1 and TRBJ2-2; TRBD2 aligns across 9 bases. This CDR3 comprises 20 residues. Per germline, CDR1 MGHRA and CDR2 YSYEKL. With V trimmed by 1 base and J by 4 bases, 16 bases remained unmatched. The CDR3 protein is CASSQAVSGSPLPGTGELFF. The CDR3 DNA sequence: TGCGCCAGCAGCCAAGCCGTTAGCGGGAGTCCCCTCCCCGGCACCGGGGAGCTGTTTTTT.

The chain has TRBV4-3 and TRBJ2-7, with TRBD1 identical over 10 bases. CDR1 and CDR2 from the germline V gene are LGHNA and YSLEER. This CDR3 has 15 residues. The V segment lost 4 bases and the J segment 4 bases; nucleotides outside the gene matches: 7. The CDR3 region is CASSPMTGGVYEQYF. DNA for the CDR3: TGCGCCAGCAGCCCCATGACAGGGGGCGTTTACGAGCAGTACTTC.

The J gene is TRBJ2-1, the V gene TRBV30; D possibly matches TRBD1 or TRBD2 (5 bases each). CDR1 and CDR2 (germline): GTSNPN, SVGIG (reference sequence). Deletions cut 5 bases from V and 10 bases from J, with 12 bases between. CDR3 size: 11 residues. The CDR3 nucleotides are TGTGCCTGGTTAGGGACGCAAGAGCAGTTCTTC. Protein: CAWLGTQEQFF.

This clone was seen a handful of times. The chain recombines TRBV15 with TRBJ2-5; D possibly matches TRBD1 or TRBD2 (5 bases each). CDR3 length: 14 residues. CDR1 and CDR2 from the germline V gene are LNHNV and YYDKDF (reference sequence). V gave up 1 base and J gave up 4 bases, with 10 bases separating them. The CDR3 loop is CATSRGGGVETQYF. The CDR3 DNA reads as TGTGCCACCAGCAGAGGTGGGGGTGTAGAGACCCAGTACTTC.

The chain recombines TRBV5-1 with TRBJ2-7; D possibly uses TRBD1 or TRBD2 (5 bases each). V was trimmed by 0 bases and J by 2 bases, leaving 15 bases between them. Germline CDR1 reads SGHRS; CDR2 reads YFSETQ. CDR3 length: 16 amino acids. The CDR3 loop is CASSLAGGQGPYEQYF. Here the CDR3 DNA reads TGCGCCAGCAGCTTGGCCGGAGGCCAGGGCCCCTACGAGCAGTACTTC.

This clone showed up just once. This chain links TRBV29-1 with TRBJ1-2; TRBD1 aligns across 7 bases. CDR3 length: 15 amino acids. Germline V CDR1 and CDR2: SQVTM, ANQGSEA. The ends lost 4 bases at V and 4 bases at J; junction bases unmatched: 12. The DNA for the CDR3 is TGCAGCGTTGGAGGGGAGAACAGGGGTGGCTATGGCTACACCTTC. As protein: CSVGGENRGGYGYTF.

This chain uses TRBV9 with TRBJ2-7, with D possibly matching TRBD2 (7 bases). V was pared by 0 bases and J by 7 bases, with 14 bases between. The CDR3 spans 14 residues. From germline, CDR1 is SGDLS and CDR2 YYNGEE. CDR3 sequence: CASSVDGGPGEQYF. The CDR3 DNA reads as TGTGCCAGCAGCGTAGACGGGGGGCCGGGGGAGCAGTACTTC.

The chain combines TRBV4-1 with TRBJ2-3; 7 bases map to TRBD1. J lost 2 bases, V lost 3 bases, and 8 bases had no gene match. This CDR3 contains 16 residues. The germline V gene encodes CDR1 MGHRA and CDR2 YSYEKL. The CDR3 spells CASSQGSGGITDTQYF. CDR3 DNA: TGCGCCAGCAGCCAGGGGTCAGGGGGTATCACAGATACGCAGTATTTT.

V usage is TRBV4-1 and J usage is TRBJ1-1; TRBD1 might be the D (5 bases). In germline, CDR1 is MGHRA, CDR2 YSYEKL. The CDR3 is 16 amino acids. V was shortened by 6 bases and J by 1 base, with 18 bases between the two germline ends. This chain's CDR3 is CASRDPTDPKNTEAFF. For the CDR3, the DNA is TGCGCCAGCAGAGACCCGACAGACCCGAAGAACACTGAAGCTTTCTTT.

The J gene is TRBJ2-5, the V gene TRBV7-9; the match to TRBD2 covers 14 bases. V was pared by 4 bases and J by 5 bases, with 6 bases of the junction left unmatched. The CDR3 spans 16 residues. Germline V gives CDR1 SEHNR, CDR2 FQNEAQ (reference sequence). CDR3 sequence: CASSSATSGRGETQYF. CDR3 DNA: TGTGCCAGCAGCTCGGCGACTAGCGGGAGGGGGGAGACCCAGTACTTC.

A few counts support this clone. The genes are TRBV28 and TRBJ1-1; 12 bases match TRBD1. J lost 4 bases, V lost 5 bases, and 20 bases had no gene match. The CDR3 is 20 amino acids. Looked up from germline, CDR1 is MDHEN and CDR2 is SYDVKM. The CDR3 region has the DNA TGTGCCAGCAGTCCCTCGGATTCCGGGACAGGGGGCAGGCCGATCACTGAAGCTTTCTTT. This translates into CASSPSDSGTGGRPITEAFF.

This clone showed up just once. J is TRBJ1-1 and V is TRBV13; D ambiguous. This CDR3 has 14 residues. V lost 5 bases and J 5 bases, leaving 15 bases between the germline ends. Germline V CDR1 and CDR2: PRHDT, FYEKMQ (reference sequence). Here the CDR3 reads CASSPENGRTEAFF. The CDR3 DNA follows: TGTGCCAGCAGCCCCGAAAATGGTAGGACTGAAGCTTTCTTT.

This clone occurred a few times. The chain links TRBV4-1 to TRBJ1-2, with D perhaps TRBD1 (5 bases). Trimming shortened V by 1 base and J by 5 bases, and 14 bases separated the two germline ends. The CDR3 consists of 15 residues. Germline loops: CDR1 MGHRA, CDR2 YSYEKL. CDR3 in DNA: TGCGCCAGCAGCCAAGGGTGGGGCGTTGGATATGGCTACACCTTC. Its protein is CASSQGWGVGYGYTF.

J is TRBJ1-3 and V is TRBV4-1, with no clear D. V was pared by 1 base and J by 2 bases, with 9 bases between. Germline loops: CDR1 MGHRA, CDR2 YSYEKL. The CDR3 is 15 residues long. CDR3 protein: CASSQGVVPGNTIYF. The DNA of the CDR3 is TGCGCCAGCAGCCAAGGAGTAGTGCCTGGAAACACCATATATTTT.

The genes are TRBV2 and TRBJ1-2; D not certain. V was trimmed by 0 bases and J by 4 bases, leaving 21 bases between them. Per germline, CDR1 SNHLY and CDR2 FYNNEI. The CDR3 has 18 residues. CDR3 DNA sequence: TGTGCCAGCAGTGAAGCTGGGTACAGCCCCTACTTCATCTATGGCTACACCTTC. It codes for CASSEAGYSPYFIYGYTF.

The CDR3 loop is CASGITGPDTQYF. In nucleotides, the CDR3 is TGTGCTAGTGGGATTACAGGGCCAGATACGCAGTATTTT. The rearrangement uses TRBV12-5 and TRBJ2-3; TRBD1 is a possible D gene (6 bases). V gave up 6 bases and J gave up 4 bases, with 11 bases separating them. The CDR3 is 13 residues long. CDR1 and CDR2 (germline): LGHNT, FRNRAP. Full variable domain (rest looked up from reference TRBV12-5 and TRBJ2-3): DARVTQTPRHKVTEMGQEVTMRCQPILGHNTVFWYRQTMMQGLELLAYFRNRAPLDDSGMPKDRFSAEMPDATLATLKIQPSEPRDSAVYFCASGITGPDTQYFGPGTRLTVL.